A selection of T cell receptor beta chains follows, all from one sample in a study of shared clonotypes between healthy human individuals. Generated by immunoSEQ multiplex PCR, the TCRdb table keeps only in-frame clones and is missing some. The sample records 230,000 or so clones, just over 65% being singletons. Sequenced material: memory CD4+ T cells sorted from blood. The receptor set was obtained from a young man in good health. Both conserved end residues are part of each CDR3. A D gene is named only where the DNA matches it firmly. Clone size is stated in some rows and not others, as once, few, many or a class when expanded.

d_gene	abundance	v_gene	j_gene	CDR3nt	CDR3aa
TRBD2	.	TRBV27	TRBJ2-1	TGTGCCAGCAGTTCCTACGGGACTAGCGGGAGGGCCAACTCCTACAATGAGCAGTTCTTC	CASSSYGTSGRANSYNEQFF
.	.	TRBV2	TRBJ2-5	TGTGCCAGCAGTGTGTACACCCAAGAGACCCAGTACTTC	CASSVYTQETQYF
.	.	TRBV6-5	TRBJ1-2	TGTGCCAGCAAAACCGGGAGTAACTATGGCTACACCTTC	CASKTGSNYGYTF
TRBD2	.	TRBV7-6	TRBJ2-7	TGTGCCAGCAGCTCCCTAGCGGTGAGCTCCTACGAGCAGTACTTC	CASSSLAVSSYEQYF
TRBD2	.	TRBV5-1	TRBJ2-7	TGCGCCAGCAGCTTGGTGGGACTAGCGGTCTGGGAGCAGTACTTC	CASSLVGLAVWEQYF
.	.	TRBV27	TRBJ2-4	TGTGCCAGCAGTTTATCCACAGTGTCAGTCTCAGACATTCAGTACTTC	CASSLSTVSVSDIQYF
TRBD1	.	TRBV7-9	TRBJ2-4	TGTGCCAGCGGATATCCGGACAGGGTGGCGACCTTC	CASGYPDRVATF
TRBD1	.	TRBV6-6	TRBJ2-5	TGTGCCAGCAGTTACCCCGGACAGGGCCGGGAGACCCAGTACTTC	CASSYPGQGRETQYF
.	few	TRBV6-5	TRBJ2-5	TGTGCCAGCAGTGATAGGGCCTATGTAGTGGCCCAGTACTTC	CASSDRAYVVAQYF
TRBD2	many	TRBV7-8	TRBJ2-7	TGTGCCAGCACCAACCCTTTGGCGGGAGTTTGGGAGCAGTACTTC	CASTNPLAGVWEQYF
TRBD2	.	TRBV29-1	TRBJ2-1	TGCAGCGTTGATGCCAGCGGGATTTACAATGAGCAGTTCTTC	CSVDASGIYNEQFF
TRBD1	.	TRBV28	TRBJ2-1	TGTGCCACCCTACAGGGGGCGTCGATCAATGAGCAGTTCTTC	CATLQGASINEQFF
TRBD2	.	TRBV28	TRBJ2-7	TGTGCCAGCTCGCCGAGCGGGAGGGGGTACGAGCAGTACTTC	CASSPSGRGYEQYF
TRBD1	.	TRBV30	TRBJ1-2	TGTGCCTGGAGTGTACCCCGGTGGAGAACAGGGGGCGACTATGGCTACACCTTC	CAWSVPRWRTGGDYGYTF
.	.	TRBV10-2	TRBJ2-1	TGCGCCAGCACCAGGACCAATGAGCAGTTCTTC	CASTRTNEQFF
.	.	TRBV7-8	TRBJ2-7	TGTGCCAGCAGCTTAGCTAGCGCGCTCTTCGAGCAGTACTTC	CASSLASALFEQYF
TRBD2	.	TRBV7-6	TRBJ2-5	TGTGCCAGCAGTAGGAATAGCGGGAGGGCCGGGGAGACCCAGTACTTC	CASSRNSGRAGETQYF
.	many	TRBV5-6	TRBJ1-2	TGTGCCAGCGATTCCCCTGCAGGCGGAAGATTTGGTGGCTACACCTTC	CASDSPAGGRFGGYTF
TRBD2	.	TRBV11-3	TRBJ2-3	TGTGCCAGCAGCTCTATTCTAGCGGCTAGCACAGATACGCAGTATTTT	CASSSILAASTDTQYF
.	.	TRBV11-2	TRBJ2-2	TGTGCCAGCAGCTTGATAAGCGGCCCGAACACCGGGGAGCTGTTTTTT	CASSLISGPNTGELFF
TRBD2	.	TRBV7-9	TRBJ2-7	TGTGCCAGCAGGACTAGCGGTTCCTACGAGCAGTACTTC	CASRTSGSYEQYF
.	few	TRBV18	TRBJ2-7	TGTGCCAGCTCACAAGGATCTACGGGGGCCGAGCAGTACTTC	CASSQGSTGAEQYF
.	.	TRBV2	TRBJ2-3	TGTGCCAGCAGTGAAGGGCGGGACCGGGGCACAGATACGCAGTATTTT	CASSEGRDRGTDTQYF
.	few	TRBV10-2	TRBJ2-7	TGCGCCAGCAGTACCGGTTCGTCTGAGCAGTACTTC	CASSTGSSEQYF
.	.	TRBV18	TRBJ2-6	TGTGCCAGCTCCACAACAGGGTCAGGGGCCAACGTCCTGACTTTC	CASSTTGSGANVLTF
.	few	TRBV19	TRBJ1-5	TGTGCCAGTACGCGGAGGGCCCGGGACCAGCCCCAGCATTTT	CASTRRARDQPQHF
TRBD2	.	TRBV9	TRBJ2-3	TGTGCCAGCAGCCCCCGACTAGCGGGAGGAGGGTCTGGGACAGATACGCAGTATTTT	CASSPRLAGGGSGTDTQYF
.	.	TRBV7-2	TRBJ1-5	TGTGCCAGCAGCCCCGCGGGGCGCGGGTGGAATCAGCCCCAGCATTTT	CASSPAGRGWNQPQHF
TRBD2	.	TRBV5-6	TRBJ2-3	TGTGCCAGCAGCTTGGGGCTAGCGGTGGGGGATACGCAGTATTTT	CASSLGLAVGDTQYF
.	.	TRBV9	TRBJ2-5	TGTGCCAGCAGCGCACCGGGGGCCCGGGCCCAGTACTTC	CASSAPGARAQYF
.	few	TRBV5-1	TRBJ1-1	TGCGCCAGCAGCACCTCCCTGGGGGTCCCTGAAGCTTTCTTT	CASSTSLGVPEAFF
TRBD1	.	TRBV7-9	TRBJ1-2	TGTGCCAGCGGCCCCCCATTAGGGGACAGGGGCGGATATGGCTACACCTTC	CASGPPLGDRGGYGYTF
.	.	TRBV10-3	TRBJ1-5	TGTGCCATCAGTGAGTCAGGGGGGGAGCAGCCCCAGCATTTT	CAISESGGEQPQHF
.	.	TRBV5-5	TRBJ2-1	TGTGCCAGCAGCTTGGTTGCGGCAGGGCGAGGAGGCGAGCAGTTCTTC	CASSLVAAGRGGEQFF
.	.	TRBV7-2	TRBJ2-6	TGTGCCAGCAGCCCCCCTAAGGGGAGCTTTGGGGCCAACGTCCTGACTTTC	CASSPPKGSFGANVLTF
.	.	TRBV2	TRBJ1-3	TGTGCCAGCAATCCAGGGCTATCTGGAAACACCATATATTTT	CASNPGLSGNTIYF
.	.	TRBV25-1	TRBJ2-1	TGTGCCAGCAGGACTGACGGCGGGATACTCCAGTTCTTC	CASRTDGGILQFF
TRBD2	.	TRBV27	TRBJ2-1	TGTGCCAGCAGTTTGTCCAGCGGGGGCAATAATGAGCAGTTCTTC	CASSLSSGGNNEQFF
.	.	TRBV7-3	TRBJ2-7	TGTGCCAGCAGCGTAGGCCCCAGTGCTTACGAGCAGTACTTC	CASSVGPSAYEQYF